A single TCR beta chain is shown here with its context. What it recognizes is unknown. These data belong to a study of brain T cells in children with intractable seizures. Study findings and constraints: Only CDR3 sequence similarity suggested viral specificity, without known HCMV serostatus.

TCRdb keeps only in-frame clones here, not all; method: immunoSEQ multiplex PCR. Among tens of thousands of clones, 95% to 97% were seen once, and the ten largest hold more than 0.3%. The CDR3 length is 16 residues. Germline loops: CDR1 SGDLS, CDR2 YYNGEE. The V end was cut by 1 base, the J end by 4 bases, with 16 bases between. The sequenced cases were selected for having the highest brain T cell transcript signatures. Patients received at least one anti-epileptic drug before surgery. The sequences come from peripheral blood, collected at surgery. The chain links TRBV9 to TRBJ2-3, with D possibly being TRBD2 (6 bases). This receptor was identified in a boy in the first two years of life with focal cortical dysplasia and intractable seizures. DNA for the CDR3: TGTGCCAGCAGCGTACTTGGCCCTTGGGGGGCAGATACGCAGTATTTT. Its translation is CASSVLGPWGADTQYF.